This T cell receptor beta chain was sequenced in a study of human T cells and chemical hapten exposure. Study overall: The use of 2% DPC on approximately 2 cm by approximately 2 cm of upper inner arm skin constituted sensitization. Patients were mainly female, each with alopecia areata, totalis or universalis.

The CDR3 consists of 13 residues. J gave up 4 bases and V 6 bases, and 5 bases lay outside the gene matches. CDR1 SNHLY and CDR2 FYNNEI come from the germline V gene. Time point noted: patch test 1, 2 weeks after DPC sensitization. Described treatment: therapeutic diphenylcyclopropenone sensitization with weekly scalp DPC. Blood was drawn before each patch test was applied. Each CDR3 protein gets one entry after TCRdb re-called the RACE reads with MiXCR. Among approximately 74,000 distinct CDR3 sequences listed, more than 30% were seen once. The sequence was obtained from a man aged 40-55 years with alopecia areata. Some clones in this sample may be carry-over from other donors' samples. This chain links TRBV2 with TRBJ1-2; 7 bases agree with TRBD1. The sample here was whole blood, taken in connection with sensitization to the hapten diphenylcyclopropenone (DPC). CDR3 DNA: TGTGCCAGCAGCGGGGACAGCTCCTATGGCTACACCTTC. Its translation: CASSGDSSYGYTF.